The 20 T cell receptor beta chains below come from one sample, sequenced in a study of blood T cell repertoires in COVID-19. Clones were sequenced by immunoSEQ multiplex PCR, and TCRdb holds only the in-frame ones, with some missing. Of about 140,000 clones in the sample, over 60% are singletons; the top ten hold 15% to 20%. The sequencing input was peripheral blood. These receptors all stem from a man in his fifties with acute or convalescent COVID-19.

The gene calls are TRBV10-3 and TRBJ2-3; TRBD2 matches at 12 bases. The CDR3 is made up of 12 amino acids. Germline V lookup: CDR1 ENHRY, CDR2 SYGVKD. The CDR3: CASSGGADTQYF. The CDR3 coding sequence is TGTGCATCTAGCGGGGGGGCTGATACGCAGTATTTT.

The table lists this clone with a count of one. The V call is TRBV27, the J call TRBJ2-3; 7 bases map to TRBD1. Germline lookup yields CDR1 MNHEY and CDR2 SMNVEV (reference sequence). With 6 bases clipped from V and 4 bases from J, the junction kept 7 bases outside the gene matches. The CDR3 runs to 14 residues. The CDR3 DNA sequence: TGTGCCAGCAGGAGAGACAGGGTATCAGATACGCAGTATTTT. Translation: CASRRDRVSDTQYF.

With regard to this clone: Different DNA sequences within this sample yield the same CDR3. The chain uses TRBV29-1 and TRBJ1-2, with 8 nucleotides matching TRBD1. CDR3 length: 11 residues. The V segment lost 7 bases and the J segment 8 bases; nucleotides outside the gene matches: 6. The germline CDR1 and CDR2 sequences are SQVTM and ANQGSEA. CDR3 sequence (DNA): TGCAGCGAGAAAACAGGGGGAGGCTACACCTTC. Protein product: CSEKTGGGYTF.

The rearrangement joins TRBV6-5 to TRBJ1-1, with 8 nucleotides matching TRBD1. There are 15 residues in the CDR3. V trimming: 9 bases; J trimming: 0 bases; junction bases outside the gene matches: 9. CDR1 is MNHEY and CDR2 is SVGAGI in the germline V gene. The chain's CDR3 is CASGTGQTMNTEAFF. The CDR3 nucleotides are TGTGCCAGTGGGACAGGCCAAACTATGAACACTGAAGCTTTCTTT.

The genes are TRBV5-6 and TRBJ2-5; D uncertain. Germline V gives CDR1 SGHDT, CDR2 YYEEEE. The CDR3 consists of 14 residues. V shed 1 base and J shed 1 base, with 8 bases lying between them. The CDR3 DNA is TGTGCCAGCAGCTTGTACCGGGTCCAAGAGACCCAGTACTTC. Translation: CASSLYRVQETQYF.

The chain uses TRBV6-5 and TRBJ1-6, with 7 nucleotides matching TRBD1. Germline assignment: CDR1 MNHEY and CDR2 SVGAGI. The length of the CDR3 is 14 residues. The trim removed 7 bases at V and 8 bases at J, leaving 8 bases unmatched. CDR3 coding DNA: TGTGCCAGCAAAACAGGGGATGGTTATTCACCCCTCCACTTT. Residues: CASKTGDGYSPLHF.

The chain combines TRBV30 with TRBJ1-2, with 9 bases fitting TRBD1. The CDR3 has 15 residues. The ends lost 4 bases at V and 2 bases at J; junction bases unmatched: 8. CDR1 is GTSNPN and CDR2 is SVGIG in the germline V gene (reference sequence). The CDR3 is CAWNTPGTGNYGYTF. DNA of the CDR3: TGTGCCTGGAATACCCCCGGGACAGGGAACTATGGCTACACCTTC.

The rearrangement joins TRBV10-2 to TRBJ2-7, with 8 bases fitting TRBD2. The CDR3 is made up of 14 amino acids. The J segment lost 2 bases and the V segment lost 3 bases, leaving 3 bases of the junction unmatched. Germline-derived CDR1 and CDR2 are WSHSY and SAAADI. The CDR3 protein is CASSDGGATYEQYF. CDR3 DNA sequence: TGCGCCAGCAGTGACGGGGGGGCTACCTACGAGCAGTACTTC.

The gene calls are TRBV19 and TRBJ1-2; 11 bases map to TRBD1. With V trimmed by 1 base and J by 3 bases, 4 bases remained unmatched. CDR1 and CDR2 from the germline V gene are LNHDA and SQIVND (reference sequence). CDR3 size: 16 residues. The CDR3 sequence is CASSIGGQGADYGYTF. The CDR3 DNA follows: TGTGCCAGTAGTATAGGAGGACAGGGGGCCGACTATGGCTACACCTTC.

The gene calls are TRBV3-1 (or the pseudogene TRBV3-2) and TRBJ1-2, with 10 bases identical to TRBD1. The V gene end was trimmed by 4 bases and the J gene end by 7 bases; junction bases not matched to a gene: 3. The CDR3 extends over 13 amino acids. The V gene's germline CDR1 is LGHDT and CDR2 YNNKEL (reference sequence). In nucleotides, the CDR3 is TGTGCCAGCAGCCTCGGGACAGGGGCTGGCTACACCTTC. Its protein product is CASSLGTGAGYTF.

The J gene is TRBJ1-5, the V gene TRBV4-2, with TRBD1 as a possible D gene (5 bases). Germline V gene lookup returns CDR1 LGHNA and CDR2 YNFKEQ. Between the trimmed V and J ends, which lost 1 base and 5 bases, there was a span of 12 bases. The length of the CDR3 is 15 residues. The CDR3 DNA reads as TGTGCCAGCAGCCAAGGACGGCCGGGGGATCAGCCCCAGCATTTT. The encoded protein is CASSQGRPGDQPQHF.

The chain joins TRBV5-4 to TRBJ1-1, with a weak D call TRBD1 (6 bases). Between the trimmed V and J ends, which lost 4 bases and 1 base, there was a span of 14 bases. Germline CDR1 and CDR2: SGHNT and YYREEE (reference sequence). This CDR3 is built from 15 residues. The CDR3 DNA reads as TGTGCCAGCAGCGGGGCGCAGGGACAGAACACTGAAGCTTTCTTT. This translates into CASSGAQGQNTEAFF.

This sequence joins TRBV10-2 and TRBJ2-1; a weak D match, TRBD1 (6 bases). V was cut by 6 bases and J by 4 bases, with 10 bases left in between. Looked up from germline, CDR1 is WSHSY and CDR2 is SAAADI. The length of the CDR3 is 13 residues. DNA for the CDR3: TGCGCCAGCAGGTTGGACAGTTACAATGAGCAGTTCTTC. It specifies CASRLDSYNEQFF.

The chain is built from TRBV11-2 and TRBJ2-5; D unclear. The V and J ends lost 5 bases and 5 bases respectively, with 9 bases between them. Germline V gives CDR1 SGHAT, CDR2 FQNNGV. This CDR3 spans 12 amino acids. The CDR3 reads CASSQTQETQYF. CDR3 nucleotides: TGTGCCAGCAGCCAAACCCAGGAGACCCAGTACTTC.

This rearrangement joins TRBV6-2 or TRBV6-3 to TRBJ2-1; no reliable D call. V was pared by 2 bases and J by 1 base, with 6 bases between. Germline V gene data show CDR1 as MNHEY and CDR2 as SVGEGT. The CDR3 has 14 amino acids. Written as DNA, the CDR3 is TGTGCCAGCAGTTACGTGAGGTCCTACAATGAGCAGTTCTTC. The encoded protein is CASSYVRSYNEQFF.

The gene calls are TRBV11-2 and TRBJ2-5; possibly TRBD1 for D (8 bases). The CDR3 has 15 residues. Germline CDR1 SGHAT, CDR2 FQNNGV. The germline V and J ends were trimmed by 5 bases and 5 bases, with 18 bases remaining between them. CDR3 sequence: CASSPITGGVETQYF. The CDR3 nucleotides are TGTGCCAGCAGCCCGATAACAGGGGGGGTTGAGACCCAGTACTTC.

This CDR3 is CASSFNRQGYEQYV. The CDR3 region has the DNA TGTGCCAGCAGCTTTAACCGACAGGGCTACGAGCAGTACGTC. V and J are TRBV5-6 and TRBJ2-7; 7 positions agree with TRBD1. Germline V gene data show CDR1 as SGHDT and CDR2 as YYEEEE. The CDR3 runs 14 residues. V was pared by 2 bases and J by 3 bases, with 5 bases of the junction left unmatched.

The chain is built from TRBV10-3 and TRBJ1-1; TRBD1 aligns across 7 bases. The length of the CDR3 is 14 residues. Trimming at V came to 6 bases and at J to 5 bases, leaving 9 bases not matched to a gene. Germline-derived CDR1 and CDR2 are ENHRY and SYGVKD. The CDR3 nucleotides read TGTGCCATCAGGTCCTCAGGGGGGAGGACTGAAGCTTTCTTT. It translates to CAIRSSGGRTEAFF.

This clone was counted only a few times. CDR3 sequence (DNA): TGTGCCAGCAGCTTGGGTGGGACAGTTAATGAAAAACTGTTTTTT. It yields the protein CASSLGGTVNEKLFF. The chain links TRBV5-8 to TRBJ1-4, with 7 bases identical to TRBD1. The CDR3 contains 15 residues. J gave up 4 bases and V 0 bases, and 3 bases lay outside the gene matches. Germline CDR1 reads SGHTS; CDR2 reads YDEGEE.

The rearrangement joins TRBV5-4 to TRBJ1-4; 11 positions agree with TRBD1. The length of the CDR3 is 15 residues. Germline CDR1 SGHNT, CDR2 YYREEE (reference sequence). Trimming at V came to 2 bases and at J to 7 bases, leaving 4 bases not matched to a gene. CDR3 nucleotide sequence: TGTGCCAGCAGCTTAATGGACAGGGGGCCTGAAAAACTGTTTTTT. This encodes CASSLMDRGPEKLFF.